Presented here are 15 T cell receptor beta chains from one specimen sequenced in a study of T cell responses to AZD1222 COVID-19 vaccine. Method: immunoSEQ multiplex PCR; TCRdb's copy keeps in-frame clones and lacks some. The repertoire has 150,000 to 200,000 clones, 75% to 95% of them found once; the top ten carry approximately 3%. The sequencing here drew on peripheral blood, taken on day 0 of AZD1222 vaccination. The receptors were gathered from an adult in good health.

This clone showed up just once. V gene TRBV2 combines with J gene TRBJ1-4; D ambiguous. The CDR3 extends over 14 amino acids. V shed 6 bases and J shed 3 bases, with 11 bases lying between them. Per germline, CDR1 SNHLY and CDR2 FYNNEI. The CDR3 DNA reads TGTGCCAGCAGAGAACCGGAGGCTAATGAAAAACTGTTTTTT. It is translated as CASREPEANEKLFF.

This clone showed up just a few times. The genes are TRBV3-1 (or the pseudogene TRBV3-2) and TRBJ2-2; 7 bases line up with TRBD2. V trimming: 3 bases; J trimming: 0 bases; junction bases outside the gene matches: 13. Per the germline V gene, CDR1 is LGHDT and CDR2 is YNNKEL (reference sequence). The CDR3 spans 19 residues. The CDR3, as DNA: TGTGCCAGCAGCCACCTCCGAGGGCAGCGGGGTCCGAACACCGGGGAGCTGTTTTTT. Its protein product is CASSHLRGQRGPNTGELFF.

As to this clone: As the CDR3 is not closed by the conserved phenylalanine or tryptophan, this likely results from a read error. The DNA is omitted, as the CDR3 cannot be located on it reliably, and the CDR3 follows TCRdb's listing. The chain couples TRBV21-1 to TRBJ1-1. TRBV21-1 is assigned pseudogene status. The CDR3 is 8 amino acids in total, end residues counted. This CDR3 is CASSKRGG.

The V call is TRBV7-3, the J call TRBJ2-3, with D hard to call. V was shortened by 5 bases and J by 0 bases, with 6 bases between the two germline ends. This CDR3 region has 13 residues. Looked up from germline, CDR1 is SGHTA and CDR2 is FQGTGA. The CDR3 nucleotides are TGTGCCAGCAGCCCGGCTAGCACAGATACGCAGTATTTT. Residues: CASSPASTDTQYF. Looking up the rest from reference TRBV7-3 and TRBJ2-3 gives the full variable domain: GAGVSQTPSNKVTEKGKYVELRCDPISGHTALYWYRQSLGQGPEFLIYFQGTGAADDSGLPNDRFFAVRPEGSVSTLKIQRTERGDSAVYLCASSPASTDTQYFGPGTRLTVL.

The chain joins TRBV3-1 (or the pseudogene TRBV3-2) to TRBJ2-7; D possibly uses TRBD1 or TRBD2 (5 bases each). The germline V gene has CDR1 LGHDT and CDR2 YNNKEL (reference sequence). Trimming shortened V by 3 bases and J by 6 bases, and 12 bases separated the two germline ends. The CDR3 extends over 13 amino acids. Written as DNA, the CDR3 is TGTGCCAGCAGCCATCAATCAGGGACCGAGCAGTACTTC. As protein: CASSHQSGTEQYF.

The chain is built from TRBV5-6 and TRBJ2-7, with D possibly TRBD1 on 5 matching bases. Between the trimmed V and J ends, which lost 0 bases and 4 bases, there was a span of 11 bases. The germline V gene has CDR1 SGHDT and CDR2 YYEEEE. The CDR3 length is 14 residues. The CDR3 spells CASSLGDRGYEQYF. CDR3 nucleotide sequence: TGTGCCAGCAGCTTGGGCGACAGAGGTTACGAGCAGTACTTC.

This clone has only a few counts. This chain links TRBV5-5 with TRBJ1-4, with TRBD1 as a possible D gene (5 bases). Germline CDR1 SGHKS, CDR2 YYEKEE (reference sequence). V was pared by 4 bases and J by 8 bases, with 21 bases between. The CDR3 spans 16 residues. CDR3 protein: CASSHSPRVGSEKLFF. The CDR3 nucleotides read TGTGCCAGCAGCCACTCCCCCAGGGTGGGGTCCGAAAAACTGTTTTTT. Filled out from reference TRBV5-5 and TRBJ1-4, the complete variable domain reads DAGVTQSPTHLIKTRGQQVTLRCSPISGHKSVSWYQQVLGQGPQFIFQYYEKEERGRGNFPDRFSARQFPNYSSELNVNALLLGDSALYLCASSHSPRVGSEKLFFGSGTQLSVL.

The gene calls are TRBV7-9 and TRBJ2-5; 9 bases line up with TRBD1. The ends lost 5 bases at V and 3 bases at J; junction bases unmatched: 4. The CDR3 length is 14 residues. Germline-derived CDR1 and CDR2 are SEHNR and FQNEAQ (reference sequence). DNA of the CDR3: TGTGCCAGCAGCCTAGGACAGGGGAAAGAGACCCAGTACTTC. Translated, it gives CASSLGQGKETQYF.

V usage is TRBV7-2 and J usage is TRBJ1-2, with 9 nucleotides matching TRBD1. This CDR3 spans 13 amino acids. The V segment lost 6 bases and the J segment 8 bases; nucleotides outside the gene matches: 7. CDR1 is SGHTA, CDR2 FQGNSA, per germline. The CDR3 DNA follows: TGTGCCAGCAGTCCACAGGGGGCGCGCGGCTACACCTTC. It is translated as CASSPQGARGYTF.

The V gene is TRBV4-3, the J gene TRBJ2-7, with unresolved D. The CDR3 totals 14 residues. V was trimmed by 0 bases and J by 2 bases, leaving 8 bases between them. Germline loops: CDR1 LGHNA, CDR2 YSLEER. The CDR3 sequence: CASSQDDGTYEQYF. DNA for the CDR3: TGCGCCAGCAGCCAAGATGACGGAACCTACGAGCAGTACTTC.

This chain uses TRBV3-1 (or the pseudogene TRBV3-2) with TRBJ1-2, with unresolved D. The V end lost 1 base, the J end lost 4 bases, and 16 bases lay between the germline ends. The CDR3 totals 16 residues. Looked up from germline, CDR1 is LGHDT and CDR2 is YNNKEL (reference sequence). In nucleotides, the CDR3 is TGTGCCAGCAGCCAAGGTAGGGTCCTTGGAATCTATGGCTACACCTTC. Translation gives CASSQGRVLGIYGYTF.

J is TRBJ2-7 and V is TRBV12-3 or TRBV12-4, with D tentatively TRBD2 (5 bases). The V end lost 3 bases, the J end lost 7 bases, and 7 bases lay between the germline ends. This CDR3 is built from 11 residues. CDR3 in amino acids: CASSFAGEQYF. CDR3 DNA sequence: TGTGCCAGCAGTTTCGCGGGTGAGCAGTACTTC.

The rearrangement links TRBV2 to TRBJ2-7; perhaps D is TRBD1 or TRBD2 (5 bases each). The CDR3 runs to 15 residues. Germline lookup yields CDR1 SNHLY and CDR2 FYNNEI. The V end was cut by 8 bases, the J end by 4 bases, with 21 bases between. CDR3 sequence (DNA): TGTGCCAGCTCCCCTACCCGGGGCCTACTTTACGAGCAGTACTTC. It encodes CASSPTRGLLYEQYF.

The gene calls are TRBV19 and TRBJ1-6; no clear D. CDR3 length: 13 amino acids. Germline-derived CDR1 and CDR2 are LNHDA and SQIVND (reference sequence). Trimming shortened V by 5 bases and J by 12 bases, and 14 bases separated the two germline ends. CDR3 DNA sequence: TGTGCCAGTAGTCCGGGAGGGTTTGAACCCCTCCACTTT. Amino acid sequence: CASSPGGFEPLHF.

The chain couples TRBV5-4 to TRBJ1-2, with 7 bases fitting TRBD1. This CDR3 spans 12 amino acids. Looked up from germline, CDR1 is SGHNT and CDR2 is YYREEE (reference sequence). Trimming cost V 8 bases and J 2 bases; bases outside gene matches: 3. CDR3 protein: CASGQANYGYTF. The CDR3 region has the DNA TGTGCCAGTGGACAGGCGAACTATGGCTACACCTTC. The full variable domain, in which reference TRBV5-4 and TRBJ1-2 provide the parts outside the CDR3, is ETGVTQSPTHLIKTRGQQVTLRCSSQSGHNTVSWYQQALGQGPQFIFQYYREEENGRGNFPPRFSGLQFPNYSSELNVNALELDDSALYLCASGQANYGYTFGSGTRLTVV.